This entry lists 20 T cell receptor beta chains sequenced from one sample in a study of T cells after yellow fever vaccination. TCRdb recomputed calls from the 5' RACE reads with MiXCR, one row per CDR3 protein. The table records about 350,000 distinct CDR3 sequences, roughly 4.3% of them present only once. The sample here was PBMCs, taken 5 days after the yellow fever booster vaccination. The source of these receptors is a young man who received the YFV17D yellow fever vaccine.

The chain has TRBV5-1 and TRBJ2-5; D gene unclear. There are 13 residues in the CDR3. Looked up from germline, CDR1 is SGHRS and CDR2 is YFSETQ. Between the trimmed V and J ends, which lost 1 base and 3 bases, there was a span of 7 bases. The CDR3 spells CASSLPTEETQYF. CDR3 coding DNA: TGCGCCAGCAGCTTGCCGACGGAAGAGACCCAGTACTTC.

The chain recombines TRBV28 with TRBJ2-5; weak D call: TRBD2 (6 bases). CDR3 length: 14 residues. Trimming pared 6 bases from V and 5 bases from J, leaving 16 bases between. Germline CDR1 MDHEN, CDR2 SYDVKM. CDR3 coding DNA: TGTGCCAGCAGACGAGGGGATCGGGAGGAGACCCAGTACTTC. This sequence encodes CASRRGDREETQYF. The whole variable domain, remainder taken from reference TRBV28 and TRBJ2-5, is DVKVTQSSRYLVKRTGEKVFLECVQDMDHENMFWYRQDPGLGLRLIYFSYDVKMKEKGDIPEGYSVSREKKERFSLILESASTNQTSMYLCASRRGDREETQYFGPGTRLLVL.

This clonotype was seen repeatedly, ten times or more. The CDR3 loop reads CASSFPGEETQYF. The CDR3 coding sequence is TGCGCCAGCAGCTTCCCCGGGGAAGAGACCCAGTACTTC. This chain connects TRBV5-1 to TRBJ2-5; perhaps TRBD2 as D (5 bases). The germline V gene has CDR1 SGHRS and CDR2 YFSETQ. There are 13 residues in the CDR3. V gave up 2 bases and J gave up 3 bases, with 8 bases separating them. The entire variable domain, with the rest obtained from reference TRBV5-1 and TRBJ2-5, is as follows: KAGVTQTPRYLIKTRGQQVTLSCSPISGHRSVSWYQQTPGQGLQFLFEYFSETQRNKGNFPGRFSGRQFSNSRSEMNVSTLELGDSALYLCASSFPGEETQYFGPGTRLLVL.

This clonotype was detected only a few times. This may stem from a read error, because a much larger clone lies one nucleotide away. This chain uses TRBV12-3 or TRBV12-4 with TRBJ1-1; D is unresolved. The V end lost 6 bases, the J end lost 1 base, and 9 bases lay between the germline ends. This CDR3 is built from 13 residues. The DNA for the CDR3 is TGTGCCAGCAGCCCCCAGGAGAACACTGAAGCTTTCTTT. This translates into CASSPQENTEAFF.

This clonotype was detected a few times. The chain links TRBV7-2 to TRBJ1-4, with D unclear. Trimming removed 1 base from V and 11 bases from J, with 8 bases in between. CDR1 is SGHTA and CDR2 is FQGNSA in the germline V gene. CDR3 length: 12 amino acids. The CDR3 DNA is TGTGCCAGCAGCTTAGTCCGTGAGAAACTGTTTTTT. Its translation is CASSLVREKLFF.

The gene calls are TRBV20-1 and TRBJ2-7; TRBD1 is a possible D gene (6 bases). V was trimmed by 4 bases and J by 3 bases, leaving 10 bases between them. This CDR3 contains 12 residues. Germline lookup yields CDR1 DFQATT and CDR2 SNEGSKA (reference sequence). The CDR3 nucleotides read TGCAGTGCTACAGGGGCGGGCTACGAGCAGTACGTC. Encoded protein: CSATGAGYEQYV.

This clonotype came up a few times. This rearrangement joins TRBV5-1 to TRBJ2-2; 9 bases agree with TRBD1. Germline V gene data show CDR1 as SGHRS and CDR2 as YFSETQ. CDR3 length: 16 amino acids. J gave up 5 bases and V 5 bases, and 10 bases lay outside the gene matches. CDR3 region: CASRAGQGSRTGELFF. CDR3 DNA sequence: TGCGCCAGCAGGGCCGGACAGGGGTCGAGGACCGGGGAGCTGTTTTTT.

This clonotype has at least ten counts. This rearrangement joins TRBV24-1 to TRBJ2-1, with D uncertain. Trimming shortened V by 4 bases and J by 6 bases, and 18 bases separated the two germline ends. The CDR3 consists of 16 residues. Germline V gene sequence: CDR1 KGHDR, CDR2 SFDVKD. The CDR3 protein is CATSDPRFGRRNEQFF. CDR3 nucleotides: TGTGCCACCAGTGACCCTAGGTTCGGTCGTCGCAATGAGCAGTTCTTC.

The sample holds a few counts of this clonotype. J is TRBJ1-3 and V is TRBV7-8; D is perhaps TRBD1 (5 bases). V was cut by 5 bases and J by 3 bases, with 14 bases left in between. This CDR3 contains 15 residues. The germline V gene encodes CDR1 SGHVS and CDR2 FQNEAQ. CDR3 region: CASSVTGTFGNTIYF. DNA of the CDR3: TGTGCCAGCAGCGTCACCGGGACCTTTGGAAACACCATATATTTT.

J is TRBJ1-1 and V is TRBV6-2 or TRBV6-3; TRBD1 agrees at 10 bases. After removal of 6 bases from V and 4 bases from J, the junction contained 5 bases not matched to a gene. The CDR3 sequence is 14 residues long. Germline V gene sequence: CDR1 MNHEY, CDR2 SVGEGT. The CDR3 is CASRDRGDGTEAFF. CDR3 DNA sequence: TGTGCCAGCAGGGACAGGGGGGACGGCACTGAAGCTTTCTTT.

This clonotype was observed a handful of times. The chain couples TRBV5-6 to TRBJ1-4; 9 nucleotides agree with TRBD1. V was pared by 3 bases and J by 8 bases, with 8 bases of the junction left unmatched. The CDR3 spans 15 residues. Germline CDR1 is SGHDT and CDR2 is YYEEEE. The CDR3 bases are TGTGCCAGCAGCTCTGTGGGACAGGGATCGGAAAAACTGTTTTTT. Translating gives CASSSVGQGSEKLFF.

The rearrangement joins TRBV3-1 to TRBJ2-7, with D possibly matching TRBD1 (5 bases). CDR3 size: 15 residues. Trimming took off 0 bases at V and 4 bases at J, with 13 bases between the two ends. CDR1 is LGHDT and CDR2 is YNNKEL in the germline V gene (reference sequence). The CDR3, as DNA: TGTGCCAGCAGCCAAGACCCCAGGGAAAGGTACGAGCAGTACTTC. Its translation: CASSQDPRERYEQYF.

This clonotype has a handful of counts. An end of the junction differs from the germline gene, which may be a read error. The chain employs TRBV28 and TRBJ2-1; D ambiguous. CDR1 MDHEN and CDR2 SYDVKM come from the germline V gene. The CDR3 spans 13 residues. Here the CDR3 reads CASGVDFFPGVVF. The CDR3 nucleotides read TGTGCCAGCGGGGTCGACTTTTTCCCCGGCGTGGTCTTC.

The gene calls are TRBV18 and TRBJ2-3, with 8 nucleotides matching TRBD2. CDR1 is KGHSH, CDR2 LQKENI, per germline. The ends lost 3 bases at V and 2 bases at J; junction bases unmatched: 4. CDR3 length: 15 amino acids. The CDR3 spells CASSPVAGYTDTQYF. CDR3 coding DNA: TGTGCCAGCTCACCCGTAGCGGGGTACACAGATACGCAGTATTTT.

J is TRBJ2-5 and V is TRBV19; D not certain. The germline gives CDR1 LNHDA, CDR2 SQIVND (reference sequence). The V end was cut by 3 bases, the J end by 1 base, with 6 bases between. The CDR3 extends over 13 amino acids. The CDR3 DNA sequence: TGTGCCAGTAGTATGAACAGCCAAGAGACCCAGTACTTC. Protein: CASSMNSQETQYF.

V is TRBV4-1 and J is TRBJ1-1; tentative D call: TRBD1 (6 bases). Germline CDR1 reads MGHRA; CDR2 reads YSYEKL. The CDR3 is made up of 13 amino acids. V shed 1 base and J shed 6 bases, with 9 bases lying between them. The CDR3 loop is CASSQVRTAEAFF. The CDR3 nucleotides are TGCGCCAGCAGCCAAGTAAGGACAGCTGAAGCTTTCTTT.

This chain joins TRBV7-6 and TRBJ1-1, with 7 bases lining up with TRBD1. V shed 5 bases, J shed 0 bases, and the junction held 6 bases outside the gene matches. There are 15 residues in the CDR3. Germline CDR1 and CDR2: SGHVS and FNYEAQ. As DNA, the CDR3 is TGTGCCAGCAGCCCCAGGGGGTACATGAACACTGAAGCTTTCTTT. This translates into CASSPRGYMNTEAFF.

This clonotype has more than one count but fewer than ten. This rearrangement joins TRBV7-9 to TRBJ1-4, with D uncertain. The V and J ends lost 10 bases and 5 bases respectively, with 8 bases between them. The CDR3 is 11 amino acids. Germline V gene data show CDR1 as SEHNR and CDR2 as FQNEAQ (reference sequence). CDR3 amino acids: CATGPNEKLFF. CDR3 DNA: TGTGCCACCGGCCCAAATGAAAAACTGTTTTTT.

The J gene is TRBJ1-5, the V gene TRBV6-2 or TRBV6-3; D perhaps matches TRBD1 (6 bases). CDR1 is MNHEY and CDR2 is SVGEGT in the germline V gene. The CDR3 length is 15 residues. Deletions cut 6 bases from V and 4 bases from J, with 16 bases between. The CDR3 region is CASRYEQGVNQPQHF. As DNA, the CDR3 is TGTGCCAGCAGGTACGAACAGGGTGTGAATCAGCCCCAGCATTTT.

This clonotype was observed a handful of times. The J gene is TRBJ2-7, the V gene TRBV5-6; D remains unclear. Germline V gene sequence: CDR1 SGHDT, CDR2 YYEEEE. This CDR3 is 14 amino acids long. V was pared by 4 bases and J by 1 base, with 12 bases between. The CDR3 nucleotides are TGTGCCAGCAGCCCTCCTCTCCGATCCTACGAGCAGTACGTC. Its protein is CASSPPLRSYEQYV.